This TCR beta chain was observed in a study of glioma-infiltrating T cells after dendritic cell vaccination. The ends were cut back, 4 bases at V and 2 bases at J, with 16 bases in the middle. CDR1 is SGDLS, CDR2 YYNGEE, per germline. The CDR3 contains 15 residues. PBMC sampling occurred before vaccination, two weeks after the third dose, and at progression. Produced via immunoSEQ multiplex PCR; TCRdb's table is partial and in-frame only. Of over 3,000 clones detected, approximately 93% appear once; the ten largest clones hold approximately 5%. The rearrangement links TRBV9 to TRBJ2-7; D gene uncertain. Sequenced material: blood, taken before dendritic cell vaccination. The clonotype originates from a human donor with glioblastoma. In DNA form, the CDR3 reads TGTGCCAGCAGCCCACAGTCTGGCACCCCCTACGAGCAGTACTTC. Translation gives CASSPQSGTPYEQYF.